This T cell receptor (beta chain) was sequenced during a study of T cell responses to AZD1222 COVID-19 vaccine. Study-wide points: Donors in the cohort were predominantly white British and more often female, and clonal diversity was possibly underestimated. Spike-specific TCR breadth rose after two AZD1222 doses, and depth rose as well. Unmutated variant regions are reportedly the target of nearly half of TCRs that are spike-specific. The study sampled repertoires only after the peak T cell response.

Method: immunoSEQ multiplex PCR; TCRdb's copy keeps in-frame clones and lacks some. The sample yields 130,000 or so clones, approximately 93% seen once. Concerning this clone itself: The target antigen is unknown.

This TCR was recovered from an adult in good health. The input for sequencing was peripheral blood, taken on day 0 of MenACWY control vaccination.

The CDR3 loop reads CSASIHLENGYTF. CDR3 nucleotide sequence: TGCAGTGCTAGTATACACCTCGAGAACGGCTACACCTTC. The chain joins TRBV20-1 to TRBJ1-2; D is uncertain. The ends were cut back, 3 bases at V and 8 bases at J, with 16 bases in the middle. The CDR3 is made up of 13 amino acids. The germline V gene encodes CDR1 DFQATT and CDR2 SNEGSKA (reference sequence).